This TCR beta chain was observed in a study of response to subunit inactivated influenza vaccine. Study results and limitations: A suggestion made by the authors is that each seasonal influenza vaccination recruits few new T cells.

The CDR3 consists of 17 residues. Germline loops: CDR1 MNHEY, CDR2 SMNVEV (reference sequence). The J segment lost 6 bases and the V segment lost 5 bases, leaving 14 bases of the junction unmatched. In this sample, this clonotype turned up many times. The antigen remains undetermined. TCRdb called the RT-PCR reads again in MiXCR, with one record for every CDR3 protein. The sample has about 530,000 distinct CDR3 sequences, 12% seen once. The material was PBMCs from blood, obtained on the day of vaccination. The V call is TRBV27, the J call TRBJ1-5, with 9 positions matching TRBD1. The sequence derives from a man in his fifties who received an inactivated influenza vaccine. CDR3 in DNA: TGTGCCAGCAGTGATCAAAAAGCGGGGACAGGGTCTCAGCCCCAGCATTTT. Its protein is CASSDQKAGTGSQPQHF.